The subject of this entry is one T cell receptor (beta chain). Its target is unknown. This sample is drawn from a study of cytomegalovirus exposure and HLA in healthy donors. With 60 Vbeta and 13 Jbeta primers, the PCR was carried out. Sequenced by immunoSEQ multiplex PCR; TCRdb stores in-frame clones only, minus some. The table includes approximately 180,000 clones, 70% to 80% detected once. Study-level results: HLA-A and HLA-B allele assignments for most subjects were reportedly predicted accurately using TCR beta sequences. Productive status was seen about 90% or about 30% of the time for most TCR beta V segments in an earlier analysis.

The CDR3 is made up of 18 amino acids. Per the germline V gene, CDR1 is SGDLS and CDR2 is YYNGEE. V was clipped by 0 bases and J by 0 bases; unmatched bases: 10. This TCR derives from a male donor in good health and CMV-seronegative. This sequence joins TRBV9 and TRBJ2-3; 7 nucleotides align to TRBD2. The sequencing sample was made of PBMCs. The CDR3 loop reads CASSVEAFGRGSTDTQYF. CDR3 bases: TGTGCCAGCAGCGTAGAAGCGTTCGGGCGGGGGAGCACAGATACGCAGTATTTT. Supplemented by reference TRBV9 and TRBJ2-3, the full variable domain reads DSGVTQTPKHLITATGQRVTLRCSPRSGDLSVYWYQQSLDQGLQFLIQYYNGEERAKGNILERFSAQQFPDLHSELNLSSLELGDSALYFCASSVEAFGRGSTDTQYFGPGTRLTVL.